The present T cell receptor beta chain was sequenced within a study of STAT5B mutations in CD4+ large granular lymphocyte leukemia (dated by TCRdb to the early 2020s). Context from the whole study: Among the healthy controls, the CDR3 'QG' motif was associated with a particular HLA allele. The study compared the TCRbeta repertoires of patients with CD4+ T-cell large granular lymphocyte leukemia against the TCRbeta repertoires of healthy blood donors. Flow cytometry on FACSCanto II or FACSVerse showed that the purified fractions were more than 95% pure among lymphocytes. The paper as a whole reports these results and caveats: CD4-sorted patient repertoires appeared more clonal than healthy CD4+ repertoires, and this difference persisted after removing the putative leukemic clones. The main leukemic clonotypes were found to be private to each patient, although around a quarter of the main leukemic clonotypes were detected at low frequency in the non-leukemic repertoires of other patients. The data were not HLA-matched, and the relatively small sample size could explain the higher clonality seen in CD4+ compared with CD8+ T-LGLL. TRBV06-family usage was enriched among the top patient clones (8/27) compared with healthy controls (2/35).

This clone was seen only a few times. Its binding antigen is unknown. No much larger clone is present one base from it, and per-base qualities are unavailable. The healthy controls were over 30 blood donors, and the buffy coats of these donors were supplied by the Finnish Red Cross blood service. All TCR-sequenced material derived from peripheral blood: patient blood samples and healthy donor buffy coats. Peripheral blood mononuclear cells were isolated by Ficoll-Hypaque gradient centrifugation. For the healthy controls, CD4+ cells were obtained from buffy coats by magnetic purification. Genomic DNA was extracted with the Gentra Puregene Cell and Tissue kit and quantified on a Qubit 2.0 fluorometer. TCRbeta rearrangements were sequenced from genomic DNA using the immunoSEQ assay at survey resolution. Per the source publication's procedure: In the TCR sequencing data, the lowest productive clonotype frequency that could be detected was 2.59 x 10-5. Only productive TCRbeta rearrangements, defined as complete and in-frame sequences, were included in the analyses. Sample clonality was computed as Simpson clonality in the immunoSEQ Analyzer version 3.0. Clones were binned by frequency as very rare, small, medium, large (1-20%) or hyperexpanded (>20%). Generation probabilities were estimated with OLGA 1.2.3, V-gene circos plots were made with VDJtools, specificities were looked up in VDJdb, and CDR3 motifs were identified with GLIPH. The immuneACCESS repertoire file appears here via TCRdb, limited to in-frame rearrangements. These files lack a portion of the clones; in checked studies, under half of the deficit traces to unresolved V genes, and the cause of the others is not known. That table is the source of V, J and clone size, and D and trimming were worked out from the DNA. The sample has roughly 30,000 clones on record, 65% to 80% of them singletons. The ten largest clones take up approximately 2.1% of the sample.

CDR1 and CDR2, looked up from the germline V gene (reference sequence), are SGHNT and YYREEE. The CDR3 sequence holds 16 residues, the cysteine and phenylalanine included. The retained sequence is limited to the CDR3, 48 bases, with the frame set at the first base. For this chain, trimming is 0 bases at the V end and 7 bases at the J end, and the number of junction bases without a gene match is 8. This TCR came from a human donor in good health. The chain is assembled from TRBV5-4 and TRBJ2-7; 12 bases in between match TRBD2. Sequenced sample: CD4+ T cells from blood buffy coats. CDR3 sequence: CASSLGQTSGSREQYF. In nucleotides, the sequence is TGTGCCAGCAGCTTGGGACAGACTAGCGGGAGTAGGGAGCAGTACTTC.